This T cell receptor beta chain was sequenced during a study of cytomegalovirus exposure and HLA in healthy donors. With 60 Vbeta and 13 Jbeta primers, the PCR was carried out. Some clones are missing from TCRdb's copy, which holds only in-frame ones; the method was immunoSEQ multiplex PCR. The sample lists approximately 150,000 clones, 75% to 80% occurring once. The CDR3 runs to 14 residues. V lost 4 bases to trimming and J lost 9 bases; unmatched junction nucleotides: 9. Germline V gene data show CDR1 as SGHNT and CDR2 as YENEEA. Material: PBMCs. The chain carries TRBV11-3 and TRBJ2-1; TRBD2 aligns across 7 bases. The source is a woman aged 18 to 35 in good health and CMV-seropositive. CDR3 in DNA: TGTGCCAGCAGCTCCAGGGAGGGGTATGGTGAGCAGTTCTTC. Protein product: CASSSREGYGEQFF. Using reference TRBV11-3 and TRBJ2-1 for the parts outside the CDR3, the full variable domain is EAGVVQSPRYKIIEKKQPVAFWCNPISGHNTLYWYLQNLGQGPELLIRYENEEAVDDSQLPKDRFSAERLKGVDSTLKIQPAELGDSAVYLCASSSREGYGEQFFGPGTRLTVL.